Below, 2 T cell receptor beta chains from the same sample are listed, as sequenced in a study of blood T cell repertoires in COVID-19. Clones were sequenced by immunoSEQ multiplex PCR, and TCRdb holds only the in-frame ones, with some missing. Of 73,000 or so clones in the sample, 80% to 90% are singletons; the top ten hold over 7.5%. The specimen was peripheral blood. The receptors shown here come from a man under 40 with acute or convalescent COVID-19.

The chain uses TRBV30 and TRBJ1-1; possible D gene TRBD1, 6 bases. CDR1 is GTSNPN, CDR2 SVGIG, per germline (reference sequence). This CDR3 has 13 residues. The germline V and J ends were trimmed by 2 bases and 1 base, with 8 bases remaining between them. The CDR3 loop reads CAWSRGGNTEAFF. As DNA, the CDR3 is TGTGCCTGGAGTAGGGGGGGGAACACTGAAGCTTTCTTT.

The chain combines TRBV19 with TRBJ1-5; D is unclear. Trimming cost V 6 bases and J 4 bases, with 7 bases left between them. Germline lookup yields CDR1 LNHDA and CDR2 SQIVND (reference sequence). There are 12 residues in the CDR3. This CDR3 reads CASREGNQPQHF. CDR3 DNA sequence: TGTGCCAGTAGGGAGGGTAATCAGCCCCAGCATTTT.